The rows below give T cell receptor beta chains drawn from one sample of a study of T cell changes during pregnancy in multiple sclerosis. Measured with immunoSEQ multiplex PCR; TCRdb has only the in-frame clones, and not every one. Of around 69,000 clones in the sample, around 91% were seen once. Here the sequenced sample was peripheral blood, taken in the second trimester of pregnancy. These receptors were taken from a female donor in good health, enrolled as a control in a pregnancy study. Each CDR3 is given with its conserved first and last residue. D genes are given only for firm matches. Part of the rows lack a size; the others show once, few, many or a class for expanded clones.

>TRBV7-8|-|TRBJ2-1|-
TGTGCCAGCAGCTTAGCCTGGACAGACAATGAGCAGTTCTTC
CASSLAWTDNEQFF
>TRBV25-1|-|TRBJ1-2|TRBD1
TGTGCCAGCAGTACAGCCGGGACAGGGGGCTCCTATGGCTACACCTTC
CASSTAGTGGSYGYTF
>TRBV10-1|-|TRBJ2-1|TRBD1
TGCGCCAGCAGTGAGTCGCTGGGACAGGGAGGGTTCTTC
CASSESLGQGGFF
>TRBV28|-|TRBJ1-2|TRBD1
TGTGCCAGCAGTTTACGGGCAGGGGGATTAAACTATGGCTACACCTTC
CASSLRAGGLNYGYTF
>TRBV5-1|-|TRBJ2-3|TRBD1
TGCGCCAGCAGCCCTGACAGGGGGCGCACCGATACGCAGTATTTT
CASSPDRGRTDTQYF
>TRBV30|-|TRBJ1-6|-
TGTGCCTGGAGCCTGGGCTCGACTTCACCCCTCCACTTT
CAWSLGSTSPLHF
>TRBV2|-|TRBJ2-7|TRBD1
TGTGCCAGCCGGGACAGGAGTACCTCCTACGAGCAGTACTTC
CASRDRSTSYEQYF
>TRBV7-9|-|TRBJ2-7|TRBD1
TGTGCCAGCAGCTCGGACAGGAACTACGAGCAGTACTTC
CASSSDRNYEQYF
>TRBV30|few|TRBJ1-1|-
TGTGCCTGGACCTGGGGGGGGACTGAAGCTTTCTTT
CAWTWGGTEAFF
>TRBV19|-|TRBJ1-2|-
TGTGCCAGTAGTATACCTGGGCAGGGCCTTAACTATGGCTACACCTTC
CASSIPGQGLNYGYTF
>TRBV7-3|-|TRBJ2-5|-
TGTGCCAGCAGTTCCACCCAGTGGGGGGTTAAAAAGTACTTC
CASSSTQWGVKKYF
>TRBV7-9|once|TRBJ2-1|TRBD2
TGTGCCAGCAGCGAGGGACTAGCGGGGGCCGAGCAGTTCTTC
CASSEGLAGAEQFF
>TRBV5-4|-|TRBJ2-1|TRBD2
TGTGCCAGCAGCTTGTGGGGAGCGGGGCGAACCTACAATGAGCAGTTCTTC
CASSLWGAGRTYNEQFF
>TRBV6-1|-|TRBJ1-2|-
TGTGCCAGCAGTGAATTACCAACCGGGACACGACTCTTC
CASSELPTGTRLF
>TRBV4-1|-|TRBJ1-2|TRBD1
TGCGCCAGCAGCCAAGGGAGGGGACAGTTTTCTTTCTATGGCTACACCTTC
CASSQGRGQFSFYGYTF
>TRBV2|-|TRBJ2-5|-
TGTGCCAGCAGTGAAGTAGCGGCCCAAGAGACCCAGTACTTC
CASSEVAAQETQYF
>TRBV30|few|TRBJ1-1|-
TGTGCCTGGAGTGGAGTGAACACTGAAGCTTTCTTT
CAWSGVNTEAFF
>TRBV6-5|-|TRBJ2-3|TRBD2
TGTGCCAGCAGCCGCGGGACTAGCGACTTAGATACGCAGTATTTT
CASSRGTSDLDTQYF
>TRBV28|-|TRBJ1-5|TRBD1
TGTGCCAGCAGGCAGGGGGCAATCAATCAGCCCCAGCATTTT
CASRQGAINQPQHF
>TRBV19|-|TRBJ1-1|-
TGTGCCAGTAGTCCATACGCCGGGAGGAACACTGAAGCTTTCTTT
CASSPYAGRNTEAFF
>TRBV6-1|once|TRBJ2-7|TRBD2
TGTGCCAGCGGAGAACTAGCGGGGCTCTACGAGCAGTACTTC
CASGELAGLYEQYF